This T cell receptor (beta chain) is drawn from a study of blood T cell repertoires in COVID-19. Study context: The study drew acute and convalescent COVID-19 samples from the United States, Italy and Spain.

There are a few counts of this clone. Germline loops: CDR1 MDHEN, CDR2 SYDVKM. Trimming pared 7 bases from V and 5 bases from J, leaving 8 bases between. This CDR3 has 11 amino acids. Clones were sequenced by immunoSEQ multiplex PCR, and TCRdb holds only the in-frame ones, with some missing. The sample holds some 170,000 clones, approximately 85% seen once. The origin of this receptor is a woman in her sixties or seventies with acute or convalescent COVID-19. Sequenced material: peripheral blood. The chain recombines TRBV28 with TRBJ1-2; D not resolved. This CDR3 reads CASTRTYGYTF. Here the CDR3 DNA reads TGTGCCAGCACCCGGACTTATGGCTACACCTTC.